The T cell receptor beta chain described here comes from a study of T-cell memory formation after mild COVID-19. Comments on this clonotype: Antigen specificity is unknown.

Points from the study as a whole: For second-wave clones that peaked at day 37, SARS-CoV-2 specificity went unverified. The main location of contracting CD4+ clones was CM and EM, and that of contracting CD8+ clones was EMRA.

TCRdb re-called the 5' RACE reads with MiXCR, one entry per CDR3 protein. Of approximately 580,000 distinct CDR3 sequences in the sample, roughly 21% were seen once. This CDR3 is 14 amino acids long. The trim removed 2 bases at V and 5 bases at J, leaving 0 bases unmatched. CDR1 is MNHEY, CDR2 SVGAGI, per germline. The sequenced sample was PBMCs or a T cell subset sorted from them (not recorded which). This sequence originates from an adult woman who had mild COVID-19 (a few samples of this study predate the infection). Cell type and time point are not known. The chain has TRBV6-5 and TRBJ1-4; 9 bases agree with TRBD1. DNA of the CDR3: TGTGCCAGCAGTTACGACAGGGGGAATGAAAAACTGTTTTTT. Translation: CASSYDRGNEKLFF.